The 24 T cell receptor beta chains given below trace back to one sample, sequenced in a study of cytomegalovirus exposure and HLA in healthy donors. A multiplex PCR was run with 60 Vbeta primers and 13 Jbeta primers. The assay was immunoSEQ multiplex PCR, and TCRdb's table has in-frame clones only and misses some. This table holds 150,000 to 200,000 clones, 65% to 85% found once. Material: PBMCs. All receptors come from a young woman in good health and CMV-seropositive.

There are a few counts of this clone. The chain has TRBV9 and TRBJ2-7, with D possibly matching TRBD2 (6 bases). Per germline, CDR1 SGDLS and CDR2 YYNGEE. V was cut by 0 bases and J by 2 bases, with 18 bases left in between. This CDR3 has 17 amino acids. DNA of the CDR3: TGTGCCAGCAGCGTAGGGATCTCGCGGGAAACACCCTACGAGCAGTACTTC. It translates to CASSVGISRETPYEQYF.

The rearrangement links TRBV6-5 to TRBJ2-3; D is ambiguous. CDR1 is MNHEY, CDR2 SVGAGI, per germline. This CDR3 contains 13 residues. Between the trimmed V and J ends, which lost 5 bases and 4 bases, there was a span of 10 bases. CDR3 coding DNA: TGTGCCAGCAGTGAAGCATCGGCAGATACGCAGTATTTT. Translation gives CASSEASADTQYF.

The J gene is TRBJ2-5, the V gene TRBV7-6; TRBD1 is a possible D gene (7 bases). V lost 5 bases, J lost 7 bases, and 11 bases lay in between. CDR1 is SGHVS and CDR2 is FNYEAQ in the germline V gene. The CDR3 has 12 amino acids. CDR3 in DNA: TGTGCCAGCAGCCCAGGGGGAGGGACCCAGTACTTC. The encoded protein is CASSPGGGTQYF.

V usage is TRBV28 and J usage is TRBJ2-7; TRBD1 agrees at 7 bases. CDR1 and CDR2 (germline): MDHEN, SYDVKM. V trimming: 7 bases; J trimming: 3 bases; junction bases outside the gene matches: 6. The CDR3 extends over 13 amino acids. The CDR3 sequence is CASISGTVYEQYF. CDR3 DNA sequence: TGTGCCAGCATATCCGGGACAGTCTACGAGCAGTACTTC.

V is TRBV7-9 and J is TRBJ2-4; D perhaps matches TRBD1 (6 bases). V lost 1 base and J lost 6, with 16 bases in between. The CDR3 contains 16 residues. Germline loops: CDR1 SEHNR, CDR2 FQNEAQ (reference sequence). CDR3 bases: TGTGCCAGCAGCTTAGACAGGGCCCTCCCCCGAAACATTCAGTACTTC. Residues: CASSLDRALPRNIQYF.

In this sample, this clone turned up a few times. The V call is TRBV7-9, the J call TRBJ2-1, with 10 bases that match TRBD2. CDR1 and CDR2 from the germline V gene are SEHNR and FQNEAQ (reference sequence). CDR3 length equals 16 residues. Losses at the gene ends were 5 bases for V and 3 bases for J; bases not matched to a gene: 7. This CDR3 is CASSKYSGGNYNEQFF. The CDR3 nucleotides read TGTGCCAGCAGCAAGTATAGCGGGGGGAACTACAATGAGCAGTTCTTC. The whole variable domain, remainder taken from reference TRBV7-9 and TRBJ2-1, is DTGVSQNPRHKITKRGQNVTFRCDPISEHNRLYWYRQTLGQGPEFLTYFQNEAQLEKSRLLSDRFSAERPKGSFSTLEIQRTEQGDSAMYLCASSKYSGGNYNEQFFGPGTRLTVL.

The rearrangement links TRBV6-5 to TRBJ2-4, with TRBD2 identical over 7 bases. Germline trimming cut 5 bases from V and 9 bases from J; bases unmatched to any gene: 10. This CDR3 is built from 14 residues. Germline assignment: CDR1 MNHEY and CDR2 SVGAGI. The CDR3 nucleotides are TGTGCCAGCAGTAAGGCGGATGGGGGGGTCATTCAGTACTTC. Protein sequence: CASSKADGGVIQYF.

The V and J genes are TRBV5-1 and TRBJ1-3, with D maybe TRBD1 (6 bases). V shed 2 bases and J shed 3 bases, with 12 bases lying between them. The germline V gene has CDR1 SGHRS and CDR2 YFSETQ. The CDR3 consists of 15 residues. The CDR3 sequence is CASSFGRRGGNTIYF. The CDR3 DNA reads TGCGCCAGCAGCTTTGGCCGCAGGGGTGGAAACACCATATATTTT.

V usage is TRBV5-1 and J usage is TRBJ1-4; 9 bases agree with TRBD1. Germline V CDR1 and CDR2: SGHRS, YFSETQ. Trimming cost V 7 bases and J 8 bases; bases outside gene matches: 18. The CDR3 runs to 17 residues. CDR3 protein: CASGLGQGSLATEKLFF. Written as DNA, the CDR3 is TGCGCCAGCGGACTCGGACAGGGGAGTCTGGCCACCGAAAAACTGTTTTTT.

CDR3 sequence: CASMGTGGWAGTQYF. CDR3 in DNA: TGTGCCAGTATGGGCACAGGCGGTTGGGCAGGTACGCAGTATTTT. The J gene is TRBJ2-3, the V gene TRBV19; tentatively, D is TRBD1 (5 bases). Trimming removed 7 bases at V and 8 bases at J, with 22 bases between. The CDR3 length is 15 residues. CDR1 LNHDA and CDR2 SQIVND come from the germline V gene (reference sequence).

Here the CDR3 reads CASSLGYRDINSPLHF. CDR3 sequence (DNA): TGCGCCAGCAGCTTAGGGTACCGGGACATCAATTCACCCCTCCACTTT. This chain links TRBV5-1 with TRBJ1-6, with D perhaps matching TRBD1 (6 bases). CDR3 size: 16 residues. Germline V gene sequence: CDR1 SGHRS, CDR2 YFSETQ. Trimming stripped 2 bases from V and 7 bases from J, with 16 bases between.

This clone occurred a few times. The V call is TRBV4-1, the J call TRBJ1-5, with D perhaps TRBD1 (6 bases). Trimming removed 2 bases at V and 3 bases at J, with 11 bases between. The CDR3 has 15 amino acids. CDR1 is MGHRA, CDR2 YSYEKL, per germline. CDR3 region: CASSQPRDINQPQHF. In DNA form, the CDR3 reads TGCGCCAGCAGCCAACCCCGGGACATCAATCAGCCCCAGCATTTT.

The rearrangement joins TRBV5-1 to TRBJ2-5; 7 bases match TRBD2. There are 14 residues in the CDR3. Per the germline V gene, CDR1 is SGHRS and CDR2 is YFSETQ. V lost 3 bases to trimming and J lost 1 base; unmatched junction nucleotides: 3. The CDR3 here is CASSSQRGQETQYF. DNA of the CDR3: TGCGCCAGCAGCTCTCAGCGGGGCCAAGAGACCCAGTACTTC.

V is TRBV7-9 and J is TRBJ2-7; D is perhaps TRBD1 (5 bases). V lost 1 base, J lost 4 bases, and 20 bases lay in between. The CDR3 consists of 17 residues. The germline gives CDR1 SEHNR, CDR2 FQNEAQ (reference sequence). The CDR3 DNA reads TGTGCCAGCAGCTTAGGTGACAGACCAACCTCTGGTTACGAGCAGTACTTC. This codes for CASSLGDRPTSGYEQYF. Variable domain in full (rest from reference TRBV7-9 and TRBJ2-7): DTGVSQNPRHKITKRGQNVTFRCDPISEHNRLYWYRQTLGQGPEFLTYFQNEAQLEKSRLLSDRFSAERPKGSFSTLEIQRTEQGDSAMYLCASSLGDRPTSGYEQYFGPGTRLTVT.

The chain recombines TRBV5-4 with TRBJ2-3; D not certain. The CDR3 runs 14 residues. The V end was cut by 2 bases, the J end by 3 bases, with 10 bases between. CDR1 SGHNT and CDR2 YYREEE come from the germline V gene (reference sequence). The CDR3 DNA follows: TGTGCCAGCAGCTTATCACAGAAAACAGATACGCAGTATTTT. Its translation: CASSLSQKTDTQYF.

This clone was seen just once. The chain joins TRBV2 to TRBJ1-4; D is unclear. The germline V and J ends were trimmed by 5 bases and 7 bases, with 11 bases remaining between them. CDR1 is SNHLY and CDR2 is FYNNEI in the germline V gene. The CDR3 extends over 13 amino acids. The chain's CDR3 is CASSSDRVEKLFF. CDR3 bases: TGTGCCAGCAGTTCAGATCGGGTTGAAAAACTGTTTTTT.

This chain joins TRBV7-9 and TRBJ2-3; D unresolved. The V end lost 3 bases, the J end lost 6 bases, and 4 bases lay between the germline ends. This CDR3 contains 11 residues. Germline V gene sequence: CDR1 SEHNR, CDR2 FQNEAQ (reference sequence). This CDR3 reads CASSFVDTQYF. The CDR3 nucleotides are TGTGCCAGCAGCTTCGTGGATACGCAGTATTTT.

The V gene is TRBV10-2, the J gene TRBJ2-7, with D possibly matching TRBD2 (5 bases). The CDR3 length is 17 residues. V was pared by 10 bases and J by 0 bases, with 25 bases between. Germline loops: CDR1 WSHSY, CDR2 SAAADI. The CDR3 protein is CATGRLPLETLSYEQYF. CDR3 bases: TGCGCCACTGGACGGCTGCCACTAGAAACTCTCTCCTACGAGCAGTACTTC.

V and J are TRBV6-1 and TRBJ2-7, with D possibly TRBD1 on 6 matching bases. The length of the CDR3 is 15 residues. The germline V and J ends were trimmed by 9 bases and 0 bases, with 18 bases remaining between them. The germline V gene encodes CDR1 MNHNS and CDR2 SASEGT. CDR3 protein: CARIPTGKSSYEQYF. The CDR3 nucleotides are TGTGCCAGGATTCCGACAGGCAAGAGCTCCTACGAGCAGTACTTC.

V usage is TRBV19 and J usage is TRBJ2-2; D is perhaps TRBD2 (5 bases). The CDR3 sequence is 12 residues long. Germline V lookup: CDR1 LNHDA, CDR2 SQIVND (reference sequence). CDR3 coding DNA: TGTGCTGGACGGGAGAACACCGGGGAGCTGTTTTTT. Translated, it gives CAGRENTGELFF.

The chain recombines TRBV5-1 with TRBJ1-2; TRBD1 agrees at 10 bases. This CDR3 is 16 amino acids long. J gave up 7 bases and V 0 bases, and 9 bases lay outside the gene matches. CDR1 and CDR2 from the germline V gene are SGHRS and YFSETQ. The CDR3 region is CASSLVAGQGGSGYTF. CDR3 nucleotides: TGCGCCAGCAGCTTGGTGGCCGGACAGGGGGGAAGTGGCTACACCTTC.

The chain has TRBV4-2 and TRBJ1-6; TRBD1 might be the D (6 bases). This CDR3 spans 13 amino acids. Germline CDR1 is LGHNA and CDR2 is YNFKEQ. Trimming removed 1 base at V and 9 bases at J, with 7 bases between. The CDR3 reads CASSQVDSSPLHF. The CDR3 DNA is TGTGCCAGCAGCCAAGTGGACAGTTCACCCCTCCACTTT.

This rearrangement joins TRBV4-3 to TRBJ2-3; D is ambiguous. The CDR3 extends over 17 amino acids. In germline, CDR1 is LGHNA, CDR2 YSLEER. V was shortened by 0 bases and J by 1 base, with 14 bases between the two germline ends. CDR3 amino acids: CASSQDMGQVGTDTQYF. CDR3 bases: TGCGCCAGCAGCCAAGATATGGGTCAGGTGGGCACAGATACGCAGTATTTT.

The chain carries TRBV2 and TRBJ1-2; no clear D gene. V was trimmed by 1 base and J by 7 bases, leaving 13 bases between them. The germline gives CDR1 SNHLY, CDR2 FYNNEI. This CDR3 comprises 14 residues. The CDR3 loop reads CASSEVSIGSGYTF. The CDR3 coding sequence is TGTGCCAGCAGTGAAGTCAGTATTGGGAGTGGCTACACCTTC.